The 19 T cell receptor beta chains given below trace back to one sample, sequenced in a study of OX40 agonist ivuxolimab in advanced cancers. The library was obtained by the immunoSEQ multiplex PCR assay. The table was pulled from immuneACCESS by TCRdb, which kept in-frame rearrangements only. Such tables lose some clones; where checked, under half of the loss comes from unresolved V genes, and the rest has no known cause. For this sample the table gives some 86,000 clones, of which around 90% were detected only once. Of the sample, about 9% is held by the ten largest clones. The input for sequencing was CD4+ or CD8+ T cells sorted from blood, taken in a trial of the OX40 agonist ivuxolimab. The source of these receptors is an adult with an advanced solid tumor such as melanoma, head and neck, liver or kidney cancer.

The chain carries TRBV27 and TRBJ1-3; 8 nucleotides match TRBD1. The J segment lost 0 bases and the V segment lost 3 bases, leaving 4 bases of the junction unmatched. CDR1 and CDR2 (germline): MNHEY, SMNVEV (reference sequence). This CDR3 is 16 amino acids long. CDR3 DNA sequence: TGTGCCAGCAGTTTGCCTACAGGGGGCTCTGGAAACACCATATATTTT. It specifies CASSLPTGGSGNTIYF.

This rearrangement joins TRBV28 to TRBJ2-7; D is possibly TRBD2 (5 bases). This CDR3 contains 12 residues. CDR1 MDHEN and CDR2 SYDVKM come from the germline V gene. V shed 6 bases and J shed 4 bases, with 10 bases lying between them. CDR3 residues: CASSLREYEQYF. The CDR3 bases are TGTGCCAGCAGCCTTAGGGAGTACGAGCAGTACTTC.

V usage is TRBV4-1 and J usage is TRBJ2-3; D uncertain. The V end lost 5 bases, the J end lost 1 base, and 7 bases lay between the germline ends. Germline lookup yields CDR1 MGHRA and CDR2 YSYEKL. This CDR3 comprises 13 residues. The CDR3 spells CASSSLGTDTQYF. As DNA, the CDR3 is TGCGCCAGCAGCTCCTTGGGCACAGATACGCAGTATTTT.

J is TRBJ2-7 and V is TRBV4-1, with D possibly being TRBD1 or TRBD2 (5 bases each). Trimming removed 0 bases from V and 0 bases from J, with 9 bases in between. The CDR3 extends over 15 amino acids. Germline loops: CDR1 MGHRA, CDR2 YSYEKL. The CDR3 spells CASSQDGGTSYEQYF. CDR3 bases: TGCGCCAGCAGCCAAGATGGGGGAACCTCCTACGAGCAGTACTTC.

This chain links TRBV4-1 with TRBJ2-1; TRBD2 agrees at 8 bases. CDR1 and CDR2 from the germline V gene are MGHRA and YSYEKL. The CDR3 extends over 15 amino acids. Trimming took 1 base from V and 10 from J; bases not matched to a gene: 9. CDR3 amino acids: CASSQVVAGGPEQFF. CDR3 bases: TGCGCCAGCAGCCAAGTAGTTGCGGGAGGCCCGGAGCAGTTCTTC.

This clone appeared a single time. The chain combines TRBV5-8 with TRBJ2-1; D ambiguous. V lost 0 bases to trimming and J lost 6 bases, with 13 bases between them. CDR1 is SGHTS, CDR2 YDEGEE, per germline. CDR3 length equals 15 residues. The CDR3 region has the DNA TGTGCCAGCAGCTTGGCCGGGCTACCCAGCAATGAGCAGTTCTTC. It specifies CASSLAGLPSNEQFF.

The J gene is TRBJ2-7, the V gene TRBV5-6; perhaps D is TRBD1 or TRBD2 (5 bases each). The CDR3 length is 13 residues. V dropped 4 bases and J dropped 5 bases, with 13 bases sitting between them. CDR1 and CDR2 from the germline V gene are SGHDT and YYEEEE. The chain's CDR3 is CASSNGGDDEQYF. CDR3 coding DNA: TGTGCCAGCAGCAATGGTGGGGACGACGAGCAGTACTTC. Full variable domain (outside the CDR3, taken from reference TRBV5-6 and TRBJ2-7): DAGVTQSPTHLIKTRGQQVTLRCSPKSGHDTVSWYQQALGQGPQFIFQYYEEEERQRGNFPDRFSGHQFPNYSSELNVNALLLGDSALYLCASSNGGDDEQYFGPGTRLTVT.

The chain couples TRBV27 to TRBJ1-1; TRBD1 agrees at 9 bases. The CDR3 contains 17 residues. J lost 4 bases, V lost 5 bases, and 14 bases had no gene match. Germline V gene sequence: CDR1 MNHEY, CDR2 SMNVEV (reference sequence). The CDR3 region is CASSRTYGQGQSTEAFF. The CDR3 bases are TGTGCCAGCAGTCGCACTTATGGACAGGGGCAATCCACTGAAGCTTTCTTT.

The rearrangement joins TRBV5-5 to TRBJ2-7, with TRBD2 matching over 10 bases. Per germline, CDR1 SGHKS and CDR2 YYEKEE (reference sequence). The CDR3 extends over 17 amino acids. The V segment lost 4 bases and the J segment 2 bases; nucleotides outside the gene matches: 12. The CDR3 protein is CASSPGLAEALTYEQYF. CDR3 in DNA: TGTGCCAGCAGCCCCGGACTAGCGGAGGCCCTAACCTACGAGCAGTACTTC.

The J gene is TRBJ1-1, the V gene TRBV5-8; 9 positions agree with TRBD1. CDR3 length: 14 amino acids. From germline, CDR1 is SGHTS and CDR2 YDEGEE. V lost 4 bases to trimming and J lost 7 bases; unmatched junction nucleotides: 8. CDR3 protein: CASSLDRGGIEAFF. In DNA form, the CDR3 reads TGTGCCAGCAGCCTCGACAGGGGGGGAATTGAAGCTTTCTTT.

The chain carries TRBV7-9 and TRBJ2-1; D is undetermined. Germline CDR1 reads SEHNR; CDR2 reads FQNEAQ (reference sequence). V was pared by 5 bases and J by 0 bases, with 17 bases between. This CDR3 spans 17 amino acids. The CDR3 loop reads CASSQAPPKGSYNEQFF. Written as DNA, the CDR3 is TGTGCCAGCAGCCAGGCCCCACCTAAGGGCTCCTACAATGAGCAGTTCTTC.

The chain combines TRBV5-4 with TRBJ2-1; 9 positions match TRBD2. Germline V gene lookup returns CDR1 SGHNT and CDR2 YYREEE (reference sequence). The CDR3 spans 17 residues. The trim removed 1 base at V and 8 bases at J, leaving 13 bases unmatched. Here the CDR3 DNA reads TGTGCCAGCAGCTTGTTAAGTGCGGGAGGGCCGGGGGATGAGCAGTTCTTC. Its protein product is CASSLLSAGGPGDEQFF.

This chain joins TRBV2 and TRBJ1-4; D gene ambiguous. This CDR3 spans 15 amino acids. The V end was cut by 1 base, the J end by 3 bases, with 9 bases between. The V gene's germline CDR1 is SNHLY and CDR2 FYNNEI. In DNA, the CDR3 is TGTGCCAGCAGTGAAGGTCGCCCCGCTAATGAAAAACTGTTTTTT. This gives the protein CASSEGRPANEKLFF.

The chain's CDR3 is CASSYSGGGSYEQYF. The CDR3 bases are TGTGCCAGCAGTTACTCGGGAGGGGGTTCCTACGAGCAGTACTTC. The chain combines TRBV6-6 with TRBJ2-7, with D maybe TRBD2 (7 bases). Germline V gives CDR1 MNHNY, CDR2 SVGAGI (reference sequence). V lost 0 bases to trimming and J lost 1 base, with 10 bases between them. This CDR3 has 15 amino acids.

The chain links TRBV7-4 to TRBJ1-1; 9 bases agree with TRBD1. With 1 base clipped from V and 0 bases from J, the junction kept 3 bases outside the gene matches. The CDR3 has 16 amino acids. CDR1 SGHVT and CDR2 SQSDAQ come from the germline V gene. The CDR3 DNA reads TGTGCCAGCAGCTTAGAGGGGACAGGGATGAACACTGAAGCTTTCTTT. This sequence encodes CASSLEGTGMNTEAFF.

V is TRBV5-6 and J is TRBJ2-6; maybe TRBD2 (6 bases). This CDR3 is 16 amino acids long. CDR1 is SGHDT, CDR2 YYEEEE, per germline. Trimming removed 0 bases from V and 2 bases from J, with 9 bases in between. The CDR3 DNA is TGTGCCAGCAGCTTGGCCGGGGGTGCTGGGGCCAACGTCCTGACTTTC. Amino acid sequence: CASSLAGGAGANVLTF.

This clone was seen just once. The chain couples TRBV27 to TRBJ1-5, with a weak D call TRBD1 (5 bases). Trimming left V 2 bases short and J 2 bases short, with 16 bases between. Per the germline V gene, CDR1 is MNHEY and CDR2 is SMNVEV (reference sequence). This CDR3 has 17 residues. The CDR3 sequence is CASSLKGMQGGNQPQHF. The CDR3 nucleotides read TGTGCCAGCAGTTTAAAGGGTATGCAGGGAGGCAATCAGCCCCAGCATTTT.

This clone was picked up one time. V gene TRBV10-2 combines with J gene TRBJ2-1; 13 positions agree with TRBD2. V shed 3 bases and J 5 bases; nucleotides not matched to a gene: 10. Germline V CDR1 and CDR2: WSHSY, SAAADI. This CDR3 region has 18 residues. The CDR3 DNA reads as TGCGCCAGCAGTGACCTGACCGGGACTAGCGGGAAGAACAATGAGCAGTTCTTC. Amino acids: CASSDLTGTSGKNNEQFF.

V usage is TRBV23-1 and J usage is TRBJ1-4; D may be TRBD1 (6 bases). TRBV23-1 is an ORF; its function is uncertain. This CDR3 region has 16 residues. The V end was cut by 0 bases, the J end by 11 bases, with 19 bases between. The CDR3 loop is CASSQSFPGAGTKLFF. The CDR3, as DNA: TGCGCCAGCAGTCAATCGTTCCCGGGGGCGGGAACGAAACTGTTTTTT.